Below are 16 T cell receptor beta chains sequenced from a single sample in a study of blood T cell repertoires in COVID-19. Libraries were prepared by immunoSEQ multiplex PCR; TCRdb keeps only in-frame clonotypes and omits some of them. The repertoire holds 120,000 or so clones, roughly four fifths seen once, with less than 6.5% in the top ten. Source material: peripheral blood. Receptor source: a man in his 60s with acute or convalescent COVID-19.

This clone was counted once. The V call is TRBV5-1, the J call TRBJ1-4; D is undetermined. In germline, CDR1 is SGHRS, CDR2 YFSETQ. V gave up 5 bases and J gave up 0 bases, with 8 bases separating them. This CDR3 is 14 amino acids long. CDR3 DNA: TGCGCCAGCAGGGCCGACTCAACTAATGAAAAACTGTTTTTT. This gives the protein CASRADSTNEKLFF.

The chain has TRBV27 and TRBJ2-1, with TRBD1 matching over 7 bases. Looked up from germline, CDR1 is MNHEY and CDR2 is SMNVEV (reference sequence). The ends lost 7 bases at V and 3 bases at J; junction bases unmatched: 6. The CDR3 sequence is 14 residues long. As DNA, the CDR3 is TGTGCCAGCACCGCGACAGGGAACTACAATGAGCAGTTCTTC. Amino acids: CASTATGNYNEQFF.

This clone showed up just a few times. V gene TRBV9 combines with J gene TRBJ2-1; 8 positions agree with TRBD2. Trimming at V came to 3 bases and at J to 2 bases, leaving 4 bases not matched to a gene. Germline V gives CDR1 SGDLS, CDR2 YYNGEE. The CDR3 spans 15 residues. The CDR3, as DNA: TGTGCCAGCAGCGCGGGCGGGAGGACCTACAATGAGCAGTTCTTC. Its translation is CASSAGGRTYNEQFF.

V gene TRBV2 combines with J gene TRBJ1-5, with D unresolved. Trimming left V 6 bases short and J 3 bases short, with 9 bases between. The CDR3 has 13 residues. Germline V gene data show CDR1 as SNHLY and CDR2 as FYNNEI. The DNA for the CDR3 is TGTGCCAGCAGAGCGACGAACAATCAGCCCCAGCATTTT. It codes for CASRATNNQPQHF.

In this sample, this clone turned up once. This rearrangement joins TRBV27 to TRBJ2-1, with 9 bases fitting TRBD2. After removal of 5 bases from V and 7 bases from J, the junction contained 12 bases not matched to a gene. Per the germline V gene, CDR1 is MNHEY and CDR2 is SMNVEV (reference sequence). The CDR3 runs to 16 residues. Written as DNA, the CDR3 is TGTGCCAGCAGTCCACCTTTAGCGGGAGCGGGTAATGAGCAGTTCTTC. Its protein product is CASSPPLAGAGNEQFF.

The chain joins TRBV9 to TRBJ1-2; no reliable D call. V lost 0 bases and J lost 0, with 12 bases in between. Germline V gene sequence: CDR1 SGDLS, CDR2 YYNGEE. This CDR3 is built from 16 residues. CDR3 DNA: TGTGCCAGCAGCGTAGGTTCACTGGGAGCTAACTATGGCTACACCTTC. Amino acid sequence: CASSVGSLGANYGYTF.

The chain couples TRBV7-9 to TRBJ2-1; D unclear. V shed 5 bases and J shed 10 bases, with 18 bases lying between them. Germline values: CDR1 SEHNR, CDR2 FQNEAQ (reference sequence). This CDR3 comprises 14 residues. CDR3 loop: CASSHQTPSEEQFF. The DNA for the CDR3 is TGTGCCAGCAGCCACCAAACACCGTCGGAGGAGCAGTTCTTC.

This chain connects TRBV3-1 (or the pseudogene TRBV3-2) to TRBJ1-2, with 8 bases aligning to TRBD1. The CDR3 loop spans 15 amino acids. Germline V gene data show CDR1 as LGHDT and CDR2 as YNNKEL (reference sequence). V was pared by 2 bases and J by 0 bases, with 2 bases of the junction left unmatched. CDR3 amino acids: CASSQQTGANYGYTF. As DNA, the CDR3 is TGTGCCAGCAGCCAACAGACAGGGGCTAACTATGGCTACACCTTC.

The gene calls are TRBV30 and TRBJ2-2; weak D call: TRBD2 (5 bases). V lost 3 bases, J lost 4 bases, and 12 bases lay in between. The germline gives CDR1 GTSNPN, CDR2 SVGIG (reference sequence). This CDR3 is built from 14 residues. In DNA, the CDR3 is TGTGCCTGGAGGCCTGGACTCAGCACCGGGGAGCTGTTTTTT. It is translated as CAWRPGLSTGELFF.

V gene TRBV7-7 combines with J gene TRBJ2-1; the D gene is possibly TRBD1 (6 bases). Germline V CDR1 and CDR2: SSHAT, FNYEAQ (reference sequence). The ends were cut back, 5 bases at V and 8 bases at J, with 22 bases in the middle. The CDR3 runs 16 residues. DNA for the CDR3: TGTGCCAGCAGCCTAAACAGGGATACGGGCTTGGATGAGCAGTTCTTC. It is translated as CASSLNRDTGLDEQFF. Together with reference TRBV7-7 and TRBJ2-1, the CDR3 gives the full variable domain: GAGVSQSPRYKVTKRGQDVTLRCDPISSHATLYWYQQALGQGPEFLTYFNYEAQPDKSGLPSDRFSAERPEGSISTLTIQRTEQRDSAMYRCASSLNRDTGLDEQFFGPGTRLTVL.

A single count supports this clone. The rearrangement links TRBV7-3 to TRBJ2-1; 7 bases line up with TRBD2. The CDR3 is made up of 15 amino acids. J lost 2 bases, V lost 5 bases, and 6 bases had no gene match. Germline V CDR1 and CDR2: SGHTA, FQGTGA. As DNA, the CDR3 is TGTGCCAGCAGCCCCCAGCGGGGAACCTACAATGAGCAGTTCTTC. It codes for CASSPQRGTYNEQFF.

CDR3 sequence (DNA): TGTGCCACCAGTGAGGGACTTTCCTACGAGCAGTACTTC. It translates to CATSEGLSYEQYF. The chain links TRBV24-1 to TRBJ2-7, with a possible D match to TRBD2 (6 bases). Trimming stripped 4 bases from V and 1 base from J, with 7 bases between. The CDR3 has 13 amino acids. Germline assignment: CDR1 KGHDR and CDR2 SFDVKD.

The chain joins TRBV11-1 to TRBJ2-7, with 8 bases aligning to TRBD1. V lost 1 base to trimming and J lost 3 bases; unmatched junction nucleotides: 8. Germline assignment: CDR1 SGHAT and CDR2 FQDESV (reference sequence). The CDR3 runs to 16 residues. For the CDR3, the DNA is TGTGCCAGCAGCTTAGTGGCCGGACAGGGATTCTACGAGCAGTACTTC. Translating gives CASSLVAGQGFYEQYF.

The chain couples TRBV19 to TRBJ1-2, with TRBD1 identical over 7 bases. The CDR3 is made up of 14 amino acids. Trimming removed 6 bases from V and 6 bases from J; junction bases left unmatched: 10. CDR1 is LNHDA, CDR2 SQIVND, per germline (reference sequence). The CDR3 DNA reads TGTGCCAGTAGCTGGGACAGTTTAGGAGATGGCTACACCTTC. It encodes CASSWDSLGDGYTF.

This clone was observed a single time. The CDR3 here is CASSKDRGLSEAFF. In DNA form, the CDR3 reads TGTGCCAGCTCGAAGGACAGGGGACTGTCTGAAGCTTTCTTT. The chain couples TRBV18 to TRBJ1-1; TRBD1 agrees at 9 bases. The V gene's germline CDR1 is KGHSH and CDR2 LQKENI. The CDR3 contains 14 residues. V dropped 6 bases and J dropped 6; count of bases not matched to a gene: 8. The variable domain in full, completed from reference TRBV18 and TRBJ1-1, reads NAGVMQNPRHLVRRRGQEARLRCSPMKGHSHVYWYRQLPEEGLKFMVYLQKENIIDESGMPKERFSAEFPKEGPSILRIQQVVRGDSAAYFCASSKDRGLSEAFFGQGTRLTVV.

This chain connects TRBV19 to TRBJ1-6, with D maybe TRBD1 (6 bases). The V and J ends lost 6 bases and 7 bases respectively, with 10 bases between them. The CDR3 sequence is 13 residues long. Germline CDR1 reads LNHDA; CDR2 reads SQIVND (reference sequence). The CDR3 DNA is TGTGCCAGTAGGAACAGGGAGAATTCACCCCTCCACTTT. This sequence encodes CASRNRENSPLHF.